These T cell receptor beta chains were read from a single sample in a study of CD4+ T cells in melanoma. Assay used: immunoSEQ multiplex PCR; TCRdb lists only in-frame clones, some missing. The table records about 140,000 clones, 80% to 95% of them present only once. Receptors originate from a human donor with melanoma. CDR3s include the opening cysteine and the closing phenylalanine or tryptophan. D genes are given only for firm matches. A row's size may be missing; if present it is once, few, many or a size class.

clone_size,d_call,j_call,v_call,cdr3_aa,cdr3_nt
-,TRBD1,TRBJ2-3,TRBV19,CASSKRGPPSTDTQYF,TGTGCCAGTAGTAAGAGGGGGCCCCCTAGCACAGATACGCAGTATTTT
-,TRBD2,TRBJ2-7,TRBV7-9,CASIIPSGIMGLDF,TGTGCCAGCATCATACCTAGCGGGATTATGGGGTTGGATTTC
once,-,TRBJ2-5,TRBV5-1,CASSGGGVDAETQYF,TGCGCCAGCAGCGGAGGGGGCGTGGACGCAGAGACCCAGTACTTC
-,TRBD1,TRBJ1-2,TRBV9,CASSAGIPGQGYGYTF,TGTGCCAGCAGCGCCGGCATACCGGGACAGGGGTATGGCTACACCTTC
-,-,TRBJ1-3,TRBV11-2,CASSGHVAGNTIYF,TGTGCCAGCAGCGGACACGTTGCGGGGAACACCATATATTTT
-,-,TRBJ2-3,TRBV18,CASSPLQRISTDTQYF,TGTGCCAGCTCACCGTTACAGCGGATAAGCACAGATACGCAGTATTTT
-,-,TRBJ1-5,TRBV6-1,CASSDPFGAYQPQHF,TGTGCCAGCAGTGACCCATTTGGAGCCTATCAGCCCCAGCATTTT
-,-,TRBJ1-4,TRBV5-1,CASRPGVAAEKLFF,TGCGCCAGCAGGCCCGGAGTGGCTGCTGAAAAACTGTTTTTT
-,-,TRBJ1-5,TRBV5-8,CASSLGLTADQPQHF,TGTGCCAGCAGCTTGGGCTTGACGGCCGATCAGCCCCAGCATTTT
-,-,TRBJ2-7,TRBV9,CASSVSSWGEQYF,TGTGCCAGCAGCGTCTCCTCGTGGGGAGAGCAGTACTTC
-,-,TRBJ1-4,TRBV7-9,CAAEVATNEKLFF,TGTGCCGCAGAGGTGGCGACTAATGAAAAACTGTTTTTT
-,TRBD1,TRBJ1-6,TRBV7-2,CASSNGPGQVYNSPLHF,TGTGCCAGCAGCAACGGGCCCGGACAGGTCTATAATTCACCCCTCCACTTT
-,-,TRBJ1-1,TRBV14,CASSRWAVTNTEAFF,TGTGCCAGCAGCCGCTGGGCGGTTACGAACACTGAAGCTTTCTTT
-,-,TRBJ2-5,TRBV18,CASSRIRDTQETQYF,TGTGCCAGCTCACGGATTCGGGACACACAAGAGACCCAGTACTTC
-,-,TRBJ2-2,TRBV6-5,CASSSGRLTGELFF,TGTGCCAGCAGTTCGGGCAGGCTAACCGGGGAGCTGTTTTTT
-,TRBD1,TRBJ2-7,TRBV5-5,CASSTLTGRNYEQYF,TGTGCCAGCAGCACCCTGACAGGGAGAAACTACGAGCAGTACTTC
-,TRBD2,TRBJ2-2,TRBV18,CASSPTAGAGELFF,TGTGCCAGCTCACCTACCGCGGGGGCCGGGGAGCTGTTTTTT
-,-,TRBJ1-3,TRBV2,CASSEALPASGNTIYF,TGTGCCAGCAGTGAAGCGCTTCCAGCGTCTGGAAACACCATATATTTT
-,-,TRBJ1-5,TRBV5-8,CASSFRAGSDQPQHF,TGTGCCAGCAGCTTCCGAGCAGGGAGTGATCAGCCCCAGCATTTT
-,TRBD1,TRBJ2-7,TRBV29-1,CSVEGDLGTGGVYEQYF,TGCAGCGTTGAAGGGGACTTGGGGACAGGGGGGGTCTACGAGCAGTACTTC
-,-,TRBJ1-2,TRBV2,CASSDYGYGYTF,TGTGCCAGCAGTGACTATGGCTATGGCTACACCTTC
once,-,TRBJ2-7,TRBV10-1,CASSVEPDSYEQYF,TGCGCCAGCAGTGTCGAGCCGGACTCCTACGAGCAGTACTTC
-,-,TRBJ2-2,TRBV7-8,CASSLVASLGTGELFF,TGTGCCAGCAGCTTAGTCGCGAGCCTAGGCACCGGGGAGCTGTTTTTT
-,TRBD1,TRBJ1-2,TRBV30,CAWTAGQGLYGYTF,TGTGCCTGGACCGCGGGACAGGGTCTCTATGGCTACACCTTC
-,-,TRBJ2-2,TRBV13,CASRPRGANTGELFF,TGTGCCAGCAGGCCCAGGGGCGCGAACACCGGGGAGCTGTTTTTT
-,-,TRBJ2-5,TRBV30,CAWSLDLQETQYF,TGTGCCTGGTCCCTGGACTTACAAGAGACCCAGTACTTC